The clone carrying this T cell receptor beta chain was counted many times. Its cognate antigen is unknown. CDR1 SGHVS and CDR2 FQNEAQ come from the germline V gene. The CDR3 has 13 residues. V lost 6 bases to trimming and J lost 5 bases; unmatched junction nucleotides: 5. These data belong to a study of early T cells in non-severe SARS-CoV-2 infection. Overall study findings and caveats: Anti-spike CD8 responses were favored in VDJdb matching, and private and CD4 specificities were missed.

Researchers attached unique molecular identifiers to individual cDNA molecules. TCRdb re-derived calls from the 5' RACE reads in MiXCR, one entry per CDR3 protein. The sample has tens of thousands of distinct CDR3 sequences, 4.5% to 5.5% seen once; the top ten hold around 15%. What was sequenced was whole blood. The TCR comes from an adult who was a healthcare worker with PCR-confirmed SARS-CoV-2 infection or an uninfected control (not recorded which). The chain carries TRBV7-8 and TRBJ2-5; 8 bases are a match to TRBD1. The DNA for the CDR3 is TGTGCCAGCAGGGACAGGGTTCGGGAGACCCAGTACTTC. Translated, it gives CASRDRVRETQYF.